This T cell receptor beta chain was retrieved from a study of OX40 agonist ivuxolimab in advanced cancers. Study in general: The study treated patients with ivuxolimab, an agonistic anti-OX40 (CD134) antibody. The study enrolled dose-escalation patients with hepatocellular carcinoma, melanoma, renal cell or head and neck cancer.

Germline V gives CDR1 LGHNA, CDR2 YSLEER. With 1 base removed from V and 3 bases from J, the gap between germline ends came to 15 bases. The CDR3 contains 16 residues. Clones were sequenced by immunoSEQ multiplex PCR, and TCRdb holds only the in-frame ones, with some missing. The repertoire includes fewer than 25,000 clones, about two thirds of them detected once, and 20% to 30% sits in the top ten. The TCR sequence derives from an adult with an advanced solid tumor such as melanoma, head and neck, liver or kidney cancer. Specimen: CD4+ or CD8+ T cells sorted from blood, collected in a trial of the OX40 agonist ivuxolimab. The chain uses TRBV4-3 and TRBJ1-2; weak D call: TRBD1 (5 bases). The CDR3 spells CASSQGPEEGHYGYTF. The CDR3 DNA follows: TGCGCCAGCAGCCAAGGACCGGAGGAGGGGCACTATGGCTACACCTTC.